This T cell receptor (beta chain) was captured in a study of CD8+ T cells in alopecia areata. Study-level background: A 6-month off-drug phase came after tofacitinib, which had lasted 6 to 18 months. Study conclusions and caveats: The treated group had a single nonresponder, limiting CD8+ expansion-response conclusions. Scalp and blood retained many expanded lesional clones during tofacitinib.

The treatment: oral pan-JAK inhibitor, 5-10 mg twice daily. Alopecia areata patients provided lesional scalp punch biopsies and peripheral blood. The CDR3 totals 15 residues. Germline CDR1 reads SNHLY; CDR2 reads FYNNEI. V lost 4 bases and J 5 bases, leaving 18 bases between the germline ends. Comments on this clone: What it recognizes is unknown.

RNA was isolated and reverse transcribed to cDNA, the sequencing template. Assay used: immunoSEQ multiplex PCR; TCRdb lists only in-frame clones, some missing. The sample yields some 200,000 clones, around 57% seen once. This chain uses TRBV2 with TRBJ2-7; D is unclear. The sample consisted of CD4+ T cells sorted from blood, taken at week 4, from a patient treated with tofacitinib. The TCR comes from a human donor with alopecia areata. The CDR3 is CASSVDRVQGHEQYF. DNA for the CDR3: TGTGCCAGCAGTGTGGATAGGGTCCAAGGGCACGAGCAGTACTTC.